This TCR beta chain was observed in a study of OX40 agonist ivuxolimab in advanced cancers. On the study more broadly: Therapy given before enrollment (anti-PD-1, anti-PD-L1 or anti-CTLA-4) was allowed, and over 35% had some. Notes on the study in general: Researchers report that CD8+ T cells had, on average, more expanded clones than CD4+. Clonal expansion was among the lowest in partial responders at 0.1-3.0 mg/kg, especially CD8+.

On this clone itself: Its antigen is undetermined.

Trimming took 4 bases from V and 3 from J, leaving 4 bases between them. CDR1 MNHNS and CDR2 SASEGT come from the germline V gene. This CDR3 spans 11 amino acids. The data were produced by immunoSEQ multiplex PCR, yet TCRdb's version contains in-frame clones alone and is incomplete. The data show around 62,000 clones, about 90% seen once. The chain is built from TRBV6-1 and TRBJ2-7; D ambiguous. The sequenced sample was CD4+ or CD8+ T cells sorted from blood, obtained in a trial of the OX40 agonist ivuxolimab. The sequence came from an adult with an advanced solid tumor such as melanoma, head and neck, liver or kidney cancer. This chain's CDR3 is CASSGGYEQYF. The CDR3 bases are TGTGCCAGCAGTGGTGGCTACGAGCAGTACTTC.